Included here is one TCR beta chain sequence, with context. Its specific antigen is unknown. These data belong to a study of monozygotic twins with inflammatory bowel disease (dated by TCRdb to between 2017 and 2020). Regarding the complete study: In total, some 30 monozygotic twin pairs made up the full study: 19 Danish pairs, all IBD-discordant, plus nine German pairs, of which four were IBD-concordant and five were IBD-discordant. Within discordant pairs, disease-associated traits were sought mainly by comparing IBD patients with their genetically identical healthy co-twins. Each individual had, on average, about 151 000 unique TCRalpha sequences and 181 000 unique TCRbeta sequences available for analysis. Broad study findings and their caveats: Compared with healthy twins, IBD patients shared fewer clonotypes with other individuals, and the difference was most pronounced in patients with signs of disease activity. Different T cell subtypes could not be distinguished in the analysis. A decrease in TCRbeta repertoire diversity, as measured by inverse Simpson index, was observed in IBD patients compared with their healthy co-twins. Background noise and inter-individual variability may have been introduced into the repertoires by the differing immunosuppressive treatments among patients. The results gave no support for a single strong signal or clonotype linked to IBD. Repertoire similarity did not differ between concordant and discordant twins, possibly due to limited statistical power.

Library preparation employed 5' RACE. Preparation of each TCR library used around 3.5 ug of total RNA. For each sample, cDNA was synthesized in eight separate reactions using SMARTScribe reverse transcriptase. During cDNA synthesis, unique molecular identifiers containing a 6-nucleotide sample barcode were introduced by template switching. TCRalpha and TCRbeta cDNA was amplified in two nested PCRs of about 17 and 10 cycles, and bead purification was carried out after each PCR. Before amplification, the cDNA was treated with uracil DNA-glycosylase and purified using the QIAquick PCR purification kit. The second PCR added Illumina TruSeq-compatible adapters along with sample-specific barcodes. Library quality and concentration were assessed using TapeStation and Qubit, and approximately 5 ng of each library was pooled. Sequencing of the pooled libraries was done on an Illumina HiSeq2500 single-index Rapid Run using custom sequencing primers and 2 x 100 bp reads. The study's processing was this. MiGEC version 1.2.6 was used for UMI-based consensus assembly to correct PCR and sequencing errors. MiXCR version 2.1.1 was used to carry out V(D)J alignment, clonotype assembly and CDR3 extraction. Normalisation of gene usage, clonotype sharing and MAIT/NKT TCR abundance was achieved by analysing the top 1000, 10 000 and 20 000 clonotypes per sample. After downsampling to 27 000 UMIs, diversity was calculated as the inverse Simpson index using the vegan R package. Statistical testing used paired Mann-Whitney U tests on the discordant twin pairs and applied Benjamini-Hochberg correction for multiple testing. Reprocessed by TCRdb, the reads give a single entry per CDR3 protein sequence, without DNA. TCRdb's processing, not the study's, gives the V and J calls here. The sample's records list hundreds of thousands of distinct CDR3 sequences. The ten largest clones add up to 2.4% of the sample.

The CDR3 goes from the cysteine to the phenylalanine over 14 residues. The nucleotide record is missing. CDR1 and CDR2 are read off the germline V gene as KGHSH and LQKENI. From each donor, an approximately 2.3 ml peripheral blood sample was drawn into PAXgene tubes and stored at -80 degrees C. Without any T cell sorting, total RNA was extracted from whole blood using the PAXgene blood miRNA kit on an automated QIAcube. Deep TCRalpha and TCRbeta repertoire profiling with unique molecular barcoding was performed on peripheral blood of monozygotic twin pairs concordant or discordant for inflammatory bowel disease. Smoking habits were recorded for all twin pairs, and individuals were classified as current, former or never smokers.

The V and J segments used are TRBV18 and TRBJ1-5; the D call from TCRdb, TRBD1, cannot be confirmed without DNA. The TCR comes from a human donor with ulcerative colitis or Crohn's disease, or a healthy co-twin of an affected twin (not recorded which). Material for sequencing was blood. The CDR3 has the sequence CASSLRQGSEPQHF.